This TCR beta chain was retrieved from a study of siplizumab effects on memory and regulatory T cells. Study results and limitations: The authors could not assign a naive or memory phenotype to roughly 75-95% of proliferating CD4+ or CD8+ clones. Naive T cells apparently outstripped memory cells in diversity and seemed major alloresponse contributors. For mappable alloreactive CD4+ clones, the mean Treg-derived fraction was around 69% with siplizumab and under 35% in controls.

Sequencing used immunoSEQ multiplex PCR; TCRdb keeps in-frame clones, though not all of them. This table has 110,000 or so clones, roughly 95% appearing once. To note about this clone: What it binds is not known.

This CDR3 is 15 amino acids long. CDR1 is GTSNPN and CDR2 is SVGIG in the germline V gene (reference sequence). V was clipped by 2 bases and J by 4 bases; unmatched bases: 4. The V call is TRBV30, the J call TRBJ1-6; 8 bases line up with TRBD1. The sample was non-Treg CD4+ T cells sorted from blood. The TCR comes from a human donor in good health. This CDR3 reads CAWSPGDRYNSPLHF. The CDR3 nucleotides are TGTGCCTGGAGTCCCGGGGACAGGTATAATTCACCCCTCCACTTT.